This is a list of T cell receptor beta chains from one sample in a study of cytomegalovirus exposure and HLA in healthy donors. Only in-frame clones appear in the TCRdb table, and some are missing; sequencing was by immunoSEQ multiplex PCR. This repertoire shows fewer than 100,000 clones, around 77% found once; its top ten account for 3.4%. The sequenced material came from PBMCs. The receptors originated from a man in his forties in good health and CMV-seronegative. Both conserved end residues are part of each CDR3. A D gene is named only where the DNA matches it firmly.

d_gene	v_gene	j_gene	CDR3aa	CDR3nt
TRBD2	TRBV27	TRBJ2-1	CASYSVAGAHEQFF	TGTGCCAGCTATTCGGTAGCGGGAGCTCATGAGCAGTTCTTC
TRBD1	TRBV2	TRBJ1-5	CASRRTGDNQPQHF	TGTGCCAGCAGGAGGACAGGAGACAATCAGCCCCAGCATTTT
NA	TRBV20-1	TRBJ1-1	CSVAGDTEAFF	TGCAGTGTAGCCGGGGACACTGAAGCTTTCTTT
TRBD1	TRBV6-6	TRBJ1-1	CASSYTGGFDTEAFF	TGTGCCAGCAGTTACACAGGGGGCTTTGACACTGAAGCTTTCTTT
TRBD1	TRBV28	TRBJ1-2	CASHRDRVGGYGYTF	TGTGCCAGCCACCGGGACAGGGTTGGGGGCTATGGCTACACCTTC
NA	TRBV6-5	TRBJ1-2	CASSYSGQGLGYTF	TGTGCCAGCAGTTACTCTGGCCAGGGGCTTGGCTACACCTTC
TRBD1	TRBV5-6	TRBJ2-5	CASSSGTGKYSQYF	TGTGCCAGCAGCTCCGGGACAGGGAAATATTCCCAGTACTTC
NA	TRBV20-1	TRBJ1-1	CSAPLNTEAFF	TGCAGTGCTCCTTTGAACACTGAAGCTTTCTTT
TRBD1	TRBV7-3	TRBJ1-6	CASSSGQGHSPLHF	TGTGCCAGCAGCTCGGGACAGGGCCATTCACCCCTCCACTTT
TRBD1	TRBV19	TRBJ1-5	CASRGTGENQPQHF	TGTGCCAGTAGGGGGACAGGGGAGAATCAGCCCCAGCATTTT
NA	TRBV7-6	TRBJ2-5	CASSFNSYQETQYF	TGTGCCAGCAGCTTCAACAGCTACCAAGAGACCCAGTACTTC
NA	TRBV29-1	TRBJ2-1	CSVASVYNEQFF	TGCAGCGTTGCGTCAGTCTACAATGAGCAGTTCTTC
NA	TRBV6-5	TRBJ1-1	CASSFYSRNTEAFF	TGTGCCAGCAGTTTTTATTCCAGGAACACTGAAGCTTTCTTT
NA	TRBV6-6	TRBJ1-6	CASSYGQNNSPLHF	TGTGCCAGCAGTTACGGGCAGAACAATTCCCCCCTCCACTTT
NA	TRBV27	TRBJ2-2	CASSLKPSNTGELFF	TGTGCCAGCAGTCTAAAGCCTTCGAACACCGGGGAGCTGTTTTTT
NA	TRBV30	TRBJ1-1	CAWRWDTNTEAFF	TGTGCCTGGAGGTGGGACACAAACACTGAAGCTTTCTTT
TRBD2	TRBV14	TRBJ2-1	CASSQKVSRLAGYNEQFF	TGTGCCAGCAGCCAAAAGGTGTCCAGACTAGCGGGATACAATGAGCAGTTCTTC
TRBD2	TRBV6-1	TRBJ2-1	CASSEARTSGYEQFF	TGTGCCAGCAGTGAAGCTAGGACTAGCGGGTATGAGCAGTTCTTC
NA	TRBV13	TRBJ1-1	CASSQGGYTEAFF	TGTGCCAGCAGCCAAGGGGGTTACACTGAAGCTTTCTTT